Reported below is one TCR beta chain. Clones were sequenced by immunoSEQ multiplex PCR, and TCRdb holds only the in-frame ones, with some missing. In the table there are around 82,000 clones, roughly 85% of which are singletons. CDR1 is KGHSH, CDR2 LQKENI, per germline. This CDR3 contains 17 residues. V was shortened by 2 bases and J by 1 base, with 17 bases between the two germline ends. The data are from a study of blood T cell repertoires in COVID-19. Across the whole study: The origin of the acute and convalescent COVID-19 samples was the United States, Italy and Spain. T cells, B-cell-depleted T cells, or PBMCs provided the cDNA or gDNA that served as material.

The TCR originated in a man in his fifties with COVID-19, enrolled during active disease. The gene calls are TRBV18 and TRBJ1-1, with TRBD1 as a possible D gene (6 bases). What was sequenced was peripheral blood. The CDR3 nucleotides read TGTGCCAGCTCACCATTCCGGCCAGGGGCCCAGAACACTGAAGCTTTCTTT. Amino acids: CASSPFRPGAQNTEAFF.